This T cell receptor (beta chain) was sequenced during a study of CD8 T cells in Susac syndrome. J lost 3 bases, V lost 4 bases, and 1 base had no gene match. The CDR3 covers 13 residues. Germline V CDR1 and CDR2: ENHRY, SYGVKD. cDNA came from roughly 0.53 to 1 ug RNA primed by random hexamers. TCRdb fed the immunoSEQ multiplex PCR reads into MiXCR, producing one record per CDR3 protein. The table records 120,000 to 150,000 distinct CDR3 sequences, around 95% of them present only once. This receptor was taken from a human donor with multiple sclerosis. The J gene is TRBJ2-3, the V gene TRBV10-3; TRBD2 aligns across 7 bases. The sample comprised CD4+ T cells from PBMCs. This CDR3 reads CAISAAGTDTQYF. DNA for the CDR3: TGTGCCATCAGTGCAGCGGGGACAGATACGCAGTATTTT.